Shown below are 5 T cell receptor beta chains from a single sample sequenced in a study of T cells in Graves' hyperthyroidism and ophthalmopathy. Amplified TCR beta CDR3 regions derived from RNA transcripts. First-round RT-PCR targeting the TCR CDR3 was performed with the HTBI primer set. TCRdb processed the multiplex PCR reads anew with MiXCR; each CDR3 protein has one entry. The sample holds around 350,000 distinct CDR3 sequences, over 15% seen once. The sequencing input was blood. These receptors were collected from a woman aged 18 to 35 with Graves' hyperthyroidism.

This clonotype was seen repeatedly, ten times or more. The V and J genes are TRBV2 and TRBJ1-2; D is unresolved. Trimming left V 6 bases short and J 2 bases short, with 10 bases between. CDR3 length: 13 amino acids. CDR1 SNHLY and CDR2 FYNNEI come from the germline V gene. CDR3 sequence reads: CASRPGLNYGYTF. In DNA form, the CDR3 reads TGTGCCAGCAGGCCCGGACTAAACTATGGCTACACCTTC.

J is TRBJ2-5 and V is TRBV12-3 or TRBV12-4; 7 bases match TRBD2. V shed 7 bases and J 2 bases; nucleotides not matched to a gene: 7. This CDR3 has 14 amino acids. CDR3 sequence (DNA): TGTGCCAGCACCCGGGGAGGGCGGCAAGAGACCCAGTACTTC. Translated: CASTRGGRQETQYF.

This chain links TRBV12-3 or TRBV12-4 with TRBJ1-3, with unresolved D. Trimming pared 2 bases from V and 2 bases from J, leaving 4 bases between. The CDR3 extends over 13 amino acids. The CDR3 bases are TGTGCCAGCAGTTTACAGGCTGGAAACACCATATATTTT. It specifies CASSLQAGNTIYF.

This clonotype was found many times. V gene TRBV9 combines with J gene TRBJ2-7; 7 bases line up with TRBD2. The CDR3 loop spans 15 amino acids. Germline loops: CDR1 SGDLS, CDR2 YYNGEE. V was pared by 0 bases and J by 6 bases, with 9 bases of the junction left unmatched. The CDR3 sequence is CASSVGVAGVGEQYF. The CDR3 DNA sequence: TGTGCCAGCAGCGTAGGCGTCGCGGGGGTGGGCGAGCAGTACTTC.

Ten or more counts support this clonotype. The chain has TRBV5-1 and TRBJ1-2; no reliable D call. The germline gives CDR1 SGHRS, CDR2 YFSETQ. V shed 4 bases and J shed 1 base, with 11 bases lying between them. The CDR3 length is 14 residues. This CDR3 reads CASSGIGLNYGYTF. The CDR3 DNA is TGCGCCAGCAGCGGGATCGGTCTTAACTATGGCTACACCTTC.